The rows below give T cell receptor beta chains drawn from one sample of a study of blood T cells in healthy people across ages. TCRdb re-called the 5' RACE reads through MiXCR, storing one row per CDR3 protein. The sample holds 650,000 to 800,000 distinct CDR3 sequences, approximately 48% seen once. Sequencing was performed on blood. The origin of the receptors is a man in his 60s in good health. The CDR3 runs from the conserved cysteine through the conserved F or W. A D gene is named only where the DNA matches it firmly. Clone size is not always given. Where it is, it says once, few, many or a class for expanded clones.

V	J	size	length	D	CDR3	DNA
TRBV5-1	TRBJ2-1	few	15	TRBD2	CASSPTSGTLNEQFF	TGCGCCAGCAGCCCGACTAGCGGGACGTTAAATGAGCAGTTCTTC
TRBV7-9	TRBJ2-5	-	11	-	CASSITETQYF	TGTGCCAGCAGCATAACGGAGACCCAGTACTTC
TRBV27	TRBJ2-1	-	14	-	CASRSGDSYNEQFF	TGTGCCAGCAGAAGCGGAGACTCCTACAATGAGCAGTTCTTC
TRBV5-1	TRBJ2-5	few	14	-	CASSPGEIQETQYF	TGCGCCAGCAGCCCCGGGGAGATCCAAGAGACCCAGTACTTC
TRBV30	TRBJ2-5	-	12	-	CAWQGFGETQYF	TGTGCCTGGCAGGGTTTCGGAGAGACCCAGTACTTC
TRBV14	TRBJ1-2	-	14	-	CASSQDRRYYGYTF	TGTGCCAGCAGCCAAGATCGCAGATACTATGGCTACACCTTC
TRBV13	TRBJ2-7	few	15	-	CASSLGTPYSYEQYF	TGTGCCAGCAGCTTAGGGACACCTTACTCCTACGAGCAGTACTTC
TRBV4-1	TRBJ2-1	-	16	TRBD1	CASSSYDRGGNNEQFF	TGCGCCAGCAGCTCGTACGACAGGGGCGGTAACAATGAGCAGTTCTTC
TRBV4-2	TRBJ2-7	-	16	-	CASSQGVAKSSYEQYF	TGTGCCAGCAGCCAAGGGGTAGCAAAGAGCTCCTACGAGCAGTACTTC
TRBV3-1	TRBJ2-1	-	17	-	CASSQDSQPRSYNEQFF	TGTGCCAGCAGCCAAGATTCCCAGCCTCGCTCCTACAATGAGCAGTTCTTC
TRBV2	TRBJ2-7	-	14	TRBD1	CASSEAGTGYEQYF	TGTGCCAGCAGTGAAGCGGGGACAGGCTACGAGCAGTACTTC
TRBV29-1	TRBJ2-1	-	14	-	CSILSGFSYNEQFF	TGCAGCATTCTGAGCGGATTCTCCTACAATGAGCAGTTCTTC
TRBV7-2	TRBJ2-7	many	15	-	CASSLRGQDNYEQYF	TGTGCCAGCAGCTTACGGGGGCAGGACAACTACGAGCAGTACTTC
TRBV7-8	TRBJ2-6	few	16	TRBD1	CASRRQGALGANVLTF	TGTGCCAGCAGGAGACAGGGGGCGCTTGGGGCCAACGTCCTGACTTTC
TRBV6-2/TRBV6-3	TRBJ2-7	few	14	-	CASSYSGTSYEQYF	TGTGCCAGCAGTTACTCGGGCACCTCCTACGAGCAGTACTTC
TRBV6-2/TRBV6-3	TRBJ2-7	-	14	-	CASGTGIGVDEQYF	TGTGCCAGCGGAACCGGGATAGGGGTCGACGAGCAGTACTTC
TRBV5-1	TRBJ1-1	once	17	-	CASSQTTNRISATEAFF	TGCGCCAGCAGCCAGACAACAAACAGGATTAGTGCCACTGAAGCTTTCTTT
TRBV7-2	TRBJ2-1	-	15	TRBD2	CASSLLRGGHNEQFF	TGTGCCAGCAGCTTGCTTCGCGGGGGGCACAATGAGCAGTTCTTC
TRBV5-1	TRBJ2-1	many	19	-	CASSLGSLGRGSLSSEQFF	TGCGCCAGCAGCTTGGGATCTCTTGGTAGGGGTTCGCTTAGTAGTGAGCAGTTCTTC
TRBV10-2	TRBJ1-6	few	15	-	CASRAGTFGVSPLHF	TGCGCCAGCCGGGCAGGTACCTTTGGGGTTTCACCCCTCCACTTT
TRBV13	TRBJ2-1	few	16	-	CASSLVWRGSTVEQFF	TGTGCCAGCAGCTTAGTGTGGAGGGGAAGTACAGTTGAGCAGTTCTTC
TRBV7-9	TRBJ1-2	-	17	TRBD1	CASSNNNPGTGWYGYTF	TGTGCCAGCAGCAACAACAATCCTGGGACAGGCTGGTATGGCTACACCTTC
TRBV5-8	TRBJ2-5	few	15	TRBD1	CASRNRDRDEETQYF	TGTGCCAGCAGAAACCGGGACAGGGATGAAGAGACCCAGTACTTC